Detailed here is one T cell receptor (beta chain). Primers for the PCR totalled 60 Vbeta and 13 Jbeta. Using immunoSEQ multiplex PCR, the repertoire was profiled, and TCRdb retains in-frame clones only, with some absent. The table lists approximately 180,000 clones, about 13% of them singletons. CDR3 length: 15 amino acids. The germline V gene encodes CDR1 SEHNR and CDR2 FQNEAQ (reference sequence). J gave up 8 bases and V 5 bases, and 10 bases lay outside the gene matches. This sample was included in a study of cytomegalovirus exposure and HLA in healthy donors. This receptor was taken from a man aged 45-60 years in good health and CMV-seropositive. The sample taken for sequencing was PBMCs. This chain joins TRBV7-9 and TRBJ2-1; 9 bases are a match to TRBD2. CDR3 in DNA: TGTGCCAGCAGCCCCCAGCGGGGGGCCCTGTATGAGCAGTTCTTC. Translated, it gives CASSPQRGALYEQFF.